The 28 T cell receptor beta chains below were found in one sample sequenced in a study of shared clonotypes between healthy human individuals. As defined, naive CD8 cells were CD45RO-negative and positively selected for CCR7, with terminally differentiated effector memory CD45RA+ cells excluded. Profiled with immunoSEQ multiplex PCR; TCRdb holds only in-frame clones, not every one. This table has about 2 million clones, around 96% appearing once. Source material: naive CD8+ T cells sorted from blood. The receptor set was obtained from a man aged 18 to 29 in good health.

V usage is TRBV28 and J usage is TRBJ2-1; D might be TRBD1 (6 bases). The germline V gene has CDR1 MDHEN and CDR2 SYDVKM. This CDR3 region has 14 residues. Trimming shortened V by 6 bases and J by 7 bases, and 16 bases separated the two germline ends. CDR3 region: CASSTDRFTNEQFF. The DNA for the CDR3 is TGTGCCAGCAGCACCGACAGGTTTACAAATGAGCAGTTCTTC.

This rearrangement joins TRBV14 to TRBJ1-6, with D unclear. Between the trimmed V and J ends, which lost 0 bases and 9 bases, there was a span of 6 bases. The CDR3 spans 13 residues. Germline assignment: CDR1 SGHDN and CDR2 FVKESK. The CDR3 region is CASSQDWVSPLHF. The CDR3 DNA reads TGTGCCAGCAGCCAAGATTGGGTTTCACCCCTCCACTTT.

This sequence joins TRBV5-5 and TRBJ1-5; D ambiguous. Germline values: CDR1 SGHKS, CDR2 YYEKEE (reference sequence). The CDR3 runs 14 residues. The V end lost 5 bases, the J end lost 1 base, and 10 bases lay between the germline ends. CDR3 sequence: CASSPDMSNQPQHF. For the CDR3, the DNA is TGTGCCAGCAGTCCCGACATGAGCAATCAGCCCCAGCATTTT.

The V gene is TRBV5-1, the J gene TRBJ1-1; tentatively, D is TRBD1 (6 bases). The CDR3 runs to 20 residues. Germline V gives CDR1 SGHRS, CDR2 YFSETQ. V was pared by 0 bases and J by 3 bases, with 27 bases between. The CDR3 nucleotides read TGCGCCAGCAGCTTGGCACCGCAGGGACACATTTCCGACTTGGACACTGAAGCTTTCTTT. Translation gives CASSLAPQGHISDLDTEAFF.

The chain is built from TRBV4-1 and TRBJ2-3; TRBD2 might be the D (5 bases). Germline values: CDR1 MGHRA, CDR2 YSYEKL. Trimming removed 3 bases at V and 0 bases at J, with 10 bases between. This CDR3 has 15 residues. CDR3 nucleotide sequence: TGCGCCAGCAGCCATACGACTACTAGCACAGATACGCAGTATTTT. This gives the protein CASSHTTTSTDTQYF.

This chain connects TRBV4-3 to TRBJ2-1, with 7 bases matching TRBD1. Germline V gives CDR1 LGHNA, CDR2 YSLEER. Trimming took 3 bases from V and 0 from J; bases not matched to a gene: 5. CDR3 length equals 16 residues. CDR3 sequence reads: CASSQTGTSSYNEQFF. The CDR3 DNA is TGCGCCAGCAGCCAGACAGGGACAAGCTCCTACAATGAGCAGTTCTTC.

A remark on this clone: One end of the junction does not line up with germline, which may come from a read error. DNA of the CDR3: TGTGCCAGCAGTGAAGCCCCCAGGGCCCACTTC. This codes for CASSEAPRAHF. The V and J genes are TRBV6-1 and TRBJ2-7, with a tentative D call TRBD1 (5 bases). The CDR3 length is 11 residues. Germline loops: CDR1 MNHNS, CDR2 SASEGT.

The rearrangement uses TRBV19 and TRBJ2-3; 13 bases map to TRBD2. CDR1 LNHDA and CDR2 SQIVND come from the germline V gene (reference sequence). V was pared by 4 bases and J by 6 bases, with 13 bases of the junction left unmatched. The CDR3 is made up of 18 amino acids. The CDR3 DNA follows: TGTGCCAGTAGTAACCCCGGACTAGCGGGAGTAGATCGCGATACGCAGTATTTT. Amino acid sequence: CASSNPGLAGVDRDTQYF.

The V gene is TRBV25-1, the J gene TRBJ2-7; perhaps TRBD1 as D (6 bases). CDR1 is MGHDK and CDR2 is SYGVNS in the germline V gene. This CDR3 spans 11 amino acids. V was clipped by 5 bases and J by 7 bases, with 9 bases between them. CDR3 bases: TGTGCCAGCAGTTCCACAGGGGAGCAGTACTTC. The encoded protein is CASSSTGEQYF.

The chain is built from TRBV7-6 and TRBJ2-3, with a weak D call TRBD1 (6 bases). Germline V gene lookup returns CDR1 SGHVS and CDR2 FNYEAQ. The CDR3 has 16 residues. V was pared by 1 base and J by 3 bases, with 14 bases between. CDR3 in amino acids: CASSLDRVGTTDTQYF. In nucleotides, the CDR3 is TGTGCCAGCAGCTTAGACAGGGTAGGAACGACAGATACGCAGTATTTT.

Turning to this clone: Other DNA sequences from this sample encode an identical CDR3 as well. This chain joins TRBV10-1 and TRBJ2-7, with D unclear. With 0 bases removed from V and 0 bases from J, the gap between germline ends came to 6 bases. CDR3 length: 14 amino acids. From germline, CDR1 is WNHNN and CDR2 SYGVQD (reference sequence). CDR3 DNA: TGCGCCAGCAGTGAGTCCGGCTCCTCCTACGAGCAGTACTTC. Amino acid sequence: CASSESGSSYEQYF.

V and J are TRBV27 and TRBJ1-4; the D gene is possibly TRBD1 (5 bases). Trimming removed 4 bases from V and 8 bases from J, with 17 bases in between. CDR3 length: 15 residues. CDR1 is MNHEY, CDR2 SMNVEV, per germline (reference sequence). CDR3 loop: CASSYLQGGPEKLFF. For the CDR3, the DNA is TGTGCCAGCAGTTATCTTCAGGGAGGACCCGAAAAACTGTTTTTT. Drawing the rest from reference TRBV27 and TRBJ1-4, the complete variable domain is EAQVTQNPRYLITVTGKKLTVTCSQNMNHEYMSWYRQDPGLGLRQIYYSMNVEVTDKGDVPEGYKVSRKEKRNFPLILESPSPNQTSLYFCASSYLQGGPEKLFFGSGTQLSVL.

The CDR3 is CASSFLAGEQFF. In nucleotides, the CDR3 is TGTGCCAGCAGCTTTCTAGCGGGAGAACAGTTCTTC. V gene TRBV7-6 combines with J gene TRBJ2-1; 10 positions match TRBD2. V shed 3 bases, J shed 13 bases, and the junction held 3 bases outside the gene matches. CDR3 length: 12 amino acids. Germline V gene data show CDR1 as SGHVS and CDR2 as FNYEAQ.

The chain uses TRBV10-1 and TRBJ1-2; D is ambiguous. Germline V gives CDR1 WNHNN, CDR2 SYGVQD (reference sequence). This CDR3 has 16 residues. Trimming cost V 3 bases and J 7 bases, with 21 bases left between them. The CDR3 DNA sequence: TGCGCCAGCAGTGATAATGTTACCAGACGGATGTGTGGCTACACCTTC. The encoded protein is CASSDNVTRRMCGYTF.

Concerning this clone itself: This sample includes further DNA sequences coding for the same CDR3. The genes are TRBV27 and TRBJ2-7; TRBD1 matches 9 bases. Germline V gives CDR1 MNHEY, CDR2 SMNVEV (reference sequence). The CDR3 consists of 15 residues. The V segment lost 3 bases and the J segment 4 bases; nucleotides outside the gene matches: 7. The CDR3 sequence is CASSLLGTGRYEQYF. The CDR3 DNA reads TGTGCCAGCAGTTTGCTCGGGACAGGGAGATACGAGCAGTACTTC.

The rearrangement joins TRBV11-2 to TRBJ2-1, with 10 nucleotides matching TRBD2. There are 19 residues in the CDR3. The V and J ends lost 10 bases and 0 bases, in that order; junction bases with no gene match: 18. Germline lookup yields CDR1 SGHAT and CDR2 FQNNGV. In DNA form, the CDR3 reads TGTGCCACCGGCTTTTGGGCTAGCGGGGGAGAGACCTCCTACAATGAGCAGTTCTTC. Residues: CATGFWASGGETSYNEQFF.

The table lists this clone with a count of one. The chain combines TRBV6-1 with TRBJ2-1; the D is unclear. Trimming took 0 bases from V and 4 from J, leaving 10 bases between them. The CDR3 contains 15 residues. Germline V gene lookup returns CDR1 MNHNS and CDR2 SASEGT. CDR3 coding DNA: TGTGCCAGCAGTGAAGCGGCAGGATATTACAATGAGCAGTTCTTC. This translates into CASSEAAGYYNEQFF.

V gene TRBV5-6 combines with J gene TRBJ2-5, with D maybe TRBD2 (5 bases). V dropped 4 bases and J dropped 4 bases, with 20 bases sitting between them. The CDR3 runs 16 residues. Germline CDR1 reads SGHDT; CDR2 reads YYEEEE. CDR3 nucleotides: TGTGCCAGCAGCCTGGATCTCCGGGGTTCGGGAGAGACCCAGTACTTC. This gives the protein CASSLDLRGSGETQYF.

This chain links TRBV4-1 with TRBJ2-7; 11 bases are shared with TRBD2. This CDR3 region has 15 residues. The J segment lost 5 bases and the V segment lost 3 bases, leaving 6 bases of the junction unmatched. In germline, CDR1 is MGHRA, CDR2 YSYEKL. This CDR3 reads CASSHSGTSGDEQYF. CDR3 in DNA: TGCGCCAGCAGCCATTCCGGGACTAGCGGCGACGAGCAGTACTTC.

Comments on this clone: Additional DNA sequences in this sample encode the identical CDR3. V usage is TRBV27 and J usage is TRBJ2-5, with unresolved D. Germline V gene sequence: CDR1 MNHEY, CDR2 SMNVEV (reference sequence). The CDR3 spans 11 residues. V was trimmed by 5 bases and J by 0 bases, leaving 1 base between them. The CDR3 loop reads CASSDQETQYF. CDR3 sequence (DNA): TGTGCCAGCAGTGACCAAGAGACCCAGTACTTC.

This rearrangement joins TRBV2 to TRBJ1-2, with TRBD1 matching over 7 bases. The CDR3 contains 14 residues. After removal of 1 base from V and 6 bases from J, the junction contained 5 bases not matched to a gene. The germline gives CDR1 SNHLY, CDR2 FYNNEI. The CDR3 nucleotides are TGTGCCAGCAGTGAAGACAGGGGTTATAATGGCTACACCTTC. It codes for CASSEDRGYNGYTF.

The V call is TRBV10-1, the J call TRBJ1-1; 9 nucleotides align to TRBD1. Germline CDR1 reads WNHNN; CDR2 reads SYGVQD (reference sequence). The CDR3 runs 17 residues. V shed 6 bases, J shed 2 bases, and the junction held 13 bases outside the gene matches. The DNA of the CDR3 is TGCGCCAGCAGCGATGGGACAGGGACGAAGAAAAACACTGAAGCTTTCTTT. The encoded protein is CASSDGTGTKKNTEAFF.

As to this clone: Additional DNA sequences in this sample encode the identical CDR3. This chain joins TRBV29-1 and TRBJ1-3; the D gene is possibly TRBD1 (6 bases). The CDR3 sequence is 13 residues long. V lost 6 bases, J lost 0 bases, and 9 bases lay in between. The germline gives CDR1 SQVTM, CDR2 ANQGSEA. The CDR3 sequence is CSVQGASGNTIYF. The CDR3 nucleotides are TGCAGCGTACAGGGTGCCTCTGGAAACACCATATATTTT.

The V gene is TRBV20-1, the J gene TRBJ2-1; D unresolved. This CDR3 contains 11 residues. Trimming cost V 6 bases and J 8 bases, with 11 bases left between them. The germline gives CDR1 DFQATT, CDR2 SNEGSKA (reference sequence). This CDR3 is CSAREWDEQFF. The CDR3 DNA reads as TGCAGTGCCCGAGAGTGGGATGAGCAGTTCTTC.

V and J are TRBV5-6 and TRBJ1-5, with D possibly matching TRBD1 (5 bases). Germline V gene data show CDR1 as SGHDT and CDR2 as YYEEEE. The CDR3 spans 14 residues. Deletions cut 0 bases from V and 6 bases from J, with 10 bases between. The CDR3 nucleotides read TGTGCCAGCAGCTTGGGGCTGGGGCCTCAGCCCCAGCATTTT. Protein product: CASSLGLGPQPQHF.

The chain combines TRBV15 with TRBJ2-3; unclear D gene. V was cut by 4 bases and J by 2 bases, with 10 bases left in between. The germline V gene has CDR1 LNHNV and CDR2 YYDKDF (reference sequence). The CDR3 loop spans 14 amino acids. CDR3 sequence (DNA): TGTGCCACCAGCACCGTTGGGATCACAGATACGCAGTATTTT. Amino acid sequence: CATSTVGITDTQYF. The full variable domain, in which reference TRBV15 and TRBJ2-3 provide the parts outside the CDR3, is DAMVIQNPRYQVTQFGKPVTLSCSQTLNHNVMYWYQQKSSQAPKLLFHYYDKDFNNEADTPDNFQSRRPNTSFCFLDIRSPGLGDTAMYLCATSTVGITDTQYFGPGTRLTVL.

This chain links TRBV13 with TRBJ2-3; D may be TRBD1 (5 bases). CDR1 and CDR2 from the germline V gene are PRHDT and FYEKMQ (reference sequence). The CDR3 is 17 residues long. Trimming took off 4 bases at V and 2 bases at J, with 19 bases between the two ends. CDR3 bases: TGTGCCAGCAGCTCCAAGGACACTCGCCTGATCACAGATACGCAGTATTTT. Amino acids: CASSSKDTRLITDTQYF.

The gene calls are TRBV7-9 and TRBJ1-2, with TRBD1 as a possible D gene (5 bases). The V gene's germline CDR1 is SEHNR and CDR2 FQNEAQ (reference sequence). The V gene lost 5 bases and the J gene lost 7 bases, with 17 bases spanning the gap. The CDR3 spans 14 residues. The CDR3: CASSQGEGLGGYTF. The CDR3 bases are TGTGCCAGCAGCCAGGGTGAAGGCCTTGGTGGCTACACCTTC.